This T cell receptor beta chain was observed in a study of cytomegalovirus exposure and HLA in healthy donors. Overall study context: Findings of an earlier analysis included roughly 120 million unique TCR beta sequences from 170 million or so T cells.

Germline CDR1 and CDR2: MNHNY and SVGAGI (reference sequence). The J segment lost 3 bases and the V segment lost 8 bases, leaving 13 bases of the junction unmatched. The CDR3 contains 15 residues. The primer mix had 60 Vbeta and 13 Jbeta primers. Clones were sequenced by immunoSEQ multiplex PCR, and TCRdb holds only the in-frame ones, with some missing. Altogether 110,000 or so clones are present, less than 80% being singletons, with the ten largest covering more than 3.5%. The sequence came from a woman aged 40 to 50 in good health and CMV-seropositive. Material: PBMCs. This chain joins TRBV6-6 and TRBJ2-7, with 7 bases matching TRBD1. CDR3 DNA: TGTGCCAGCTCGATGACAGGGTTCGGAAGCTACGAGCAGTACTTC. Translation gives CASSMTGFGSYEQYF.